This passage covers 17 T cell receptor beta chains from one sample sequenced in a study of cytotoxic CD8 clonotypes in ibrutinib-treated CLL. Libraries were prepared by immunoSEQ multiplex PCR; TCRdb keeps only in-frame clonotypes and omits some of them. Here the sample spans about 130,000 clones, roughly 84% being singletons. The source material was PBMCs, sampled after 24 months of ibrutinib treatment. These TCRs come from a human donor with chronic lymphocytic leukemia.

The chain combines TRBV30 with TRBJ1-1, with a weak D call TRBD1 (5 bases). From germline, CDR1 is GTSNPN and CDR2 SVGIG (reference sequence). V was pared by 2 bases and J by 0 bases, with 10 bases between. The CDR3 totals 14 residues. The CDR3: CAWSPGYMNTEAFF. Written as DNA, the CDR3 is TGTGCCTGGAGTCCAGGGTACATGAACACTGAAGCTTTCTTT.

J is TRBJ2-7 and V is TRBV19; TRBD1 matches 9 bases. Germline lookup yields CDR1 LNHDA and CDR2 SQIVND (reference sequence). The V and J ends lost 6 bases and 2 bases, in that order; junction bases with no gene match: 8. The length of the CDR3 is 15 residues. CDR3 in DNA: TGTGCCAGTAGGGTATCCGGGACAGGGCCCTACGAGCAGTACTTC. This sequence encodes CASRVSGTGPYEQYF.

The V gene is TRBV10-3, the J gene TRBJ1-1; 8 bases match TRBD1. The germline V gene has CDR1 ENHRY and CDR2 SYGVKD. The CDR3 covers 14 residues. V shed 4 bases and J 1 base; nucleotides not matched to a gene: 2. The CDR3 region is CAISVTGGNTEAFF. The CDR3 DNA reads as TGTGCCATCAGTGTTACAGGGGGGAACACTGAAGCTTTCTTT.

The chain combines TRBV28 with TRBJ1-2; no firm D call. Germline V gene data show CDR1 as MDHEN and CDR2 as SYDVKM. Trimming took off 5 bases at V and 6 bases at J, with 19 bases between the two ends. This CDR3 contains 15 residues. This chain's CDR3 is CASSDIRIRGHGYTF. DNA of the CDR3: TGTGCCAGCAGTGATATCAGGATTCGCGGACATGGCTACACCTTC.

J is TRBJ2-3 and V is TRBV9; 9 bases agree with TRBD2. The CDR3 covers 17 residues. V lost 0 bases, J lost 0 bases, and 5 bases stayed unmatched. From germline, CDR1 is SGDLS and CDR2 YYNGEE. The CDR3 coding sequence is TGTGCCAGCAGCGTAGATCCTAGCGGGGCTAGCACAGATACGCAGTATTTT. Protein product: CASSVDPSGASTDTQYF.

CDR3 loop: CASSYGGTNEKLFF. DNA of the CDR3: TGTGCCAGCAGTTACGGCGGAACTAATGAAAAACTGTTTTTT. This sequence joins TRBV6-5 and TRBJ1-4; D remains unclear. Germline V gives CDR1 MNHEY, CDR2 SVGAGI. The CDR3 extends over 14 amino acids. V was pared by 2 bases and J by 1 base, with 5 bases between.

The rearrangement uses TRBV15 and TRBJ2-7; possibly TRBD1 or TRBD2 for D (5 bases each). Looked up from germline, CDR1 is LNHNV and CDR2 is YYDKDF (reference sequence). The V end lost 0 bases, the J end lost 6 bases, and 9 bases lay between the germline ends. This CDR3 spans 13 amino acids. CDR3 in amino acids: CATSRDLRGEQYF. The CDR3 DNA is TGTGCCACCAGCAGAGATTTGAGGGGCGAGCAGTACTTC.

The chain has TRBV18 and TRBJ1-1; D is unresolved. Germline V gene lookup returns CDR1 KGHSH and CDR2 LQKENI. The CDR3 spans 13 residues. V was pared by 3 bases and J by 0 bases, with 5 bases between. The CDR3 region has the DNA TGTGCCAGCTCACCGGCCATGAACACTGAAGCTTTCTTT. Amino acid sequence: CASSPAMNTEAFF.

This clone was counted only a few times. The CDR3 nucleotides read TGTGCCAGCAGTCCCCCCCGTGCTCAGCCCCAGCATTTT. Encoded protein: CASSPPRAQPQHF. V gene TRBV28 combines with J gene TRBJ1-5, with D unresolved. Per germline, CDR1 MDHEN and CDR2 SYDVKM. The ends were cut back, 5 bases at V and 6 bases at J, with 11 bases in the middle. The CDR3 extends over 13 amino acids.

This chain joins TRBV14 and TRBJ2-2, with 14 bases that match TRBD2. Germline CDR1 SGHDN, CDR2 FVKESK. V lost 1 base and J lost 6; bases outside the gene matches: 7. CDR3 length: 18 amino acids. CDR3 DNA: TGTGCCAGCAGCCAAGGCCTCCGACTAGCGGGGGGGGCCGGGGAGCTGTTTTTT. The encoded protein is CASSQGLRLAGGAGELFF. Using reference TRBV14 and TRBJ2-2 for the parts outside the CDR3, the full variable domain is EAGVTQFPSHSVIEKGQTVTLRCDPISGHDNLYWYRRVMGKEIKFLLHFVKESKQDESGMPNNRFLAERTGGTYSTLKVQPAELEDSGVYFCASSQGLRLAGGAGELFFGEGSRLTVL.

The V call is TRBV2, the J call TRBJ1-6, with D possibly matching TRBD1 (5 bases). Germline V gene data show CDR1 as SNHLY and CDR2 as FYNNEI. V was pared by 7 bases and J by 0 bases, with 13 bases between. The CDR3 length is 16 residues. CDR3 sequence (DNA): TGTGCCAGCATCCCATGGGGCCTCTCCTATAATTCACCCCTCCACTTT. It translates to CASIPWGLSYNSPLHF.

In this sample, this clone turned up once. The V call is TRBV28, the J call TRBJ2-7, with TRBD1 matching over 9 bases. Trimming at V came to 5 bases and at J to 4 bases, leaving 9 bases not matched to a gene. The CDR3 has 15 amino acids. Per the germline V gene, CDR1 is MDHEN and CDR2 is SYDVKM. CDR3 sequence: CASSPPGTGIYEQYF. In DNA, the CDR3 is TGTGCCAGCAGTCCCCCCGGGACAGGGATATACGAGCAGTACTTC.

This chain joins TRBV7-2 and TRBJ2-3; D is unclear. This CDR3 has 13 residues. Germline V gene lookup returns CDR1 SGHTA and CDR2 FQGNSA. V gave up 2 bases and J gave up 5 bases, with 8 bases separating them. CDR3 sequence reads: CASSLRVLDTQYF. The CDR3 nucleotides read TGTGCCAGCAGCTTACGGGTGTTAGATACGCAGTATTTT.

The rearrangement joins TRBV4-3 to TRBJ1-2, with D uncertain. This CDR3 region has 14 residues. Looked up from germline, CDR1 is LGHNA and CDR2 is YSLEER. Trimming left V 2 bases short and J 5 bases short, with 12 bases between. The CDR3 is CASSQYISQYGYTF. CDR3 nucleotides: TGCGCCAGCAGCCAATACATCAGCCAGTATGGCTACACCTTC.

V is TRBV10-2 and J is TRBJ1-1; perhaps TRBD1 as D (5 bases). The germline V and J ends were trimmed by 2 bases and 4 bases, with 11 bases remaining between them. Per germline, CDR1 WSHSY and CDR2 SAAADI. This CDR3 contains 14 residues. CDR3 in amino acids: CASSEPGVGTEAFF. Written as DNA, the CDR3 is TGCGCCAGCAGTGAGCCGGGGGTCGGCACTGAAGCTTTCTTT.

This rearrangement joins TRBV7-8 to TRBJ1-6; D is possibly TRBD1 (6 bases). CDR1 and CDR2 from the germline V gene are SGHVS and FQNEAQ. The V gene lost 5 bases and the J gene lost 9 bases, with 17 bases spanning the gap. This CDR3 is 15 amino acids long. In DNA form, the CDR3 reads TGTGCCAGCAGCCCGGCGCGGGGGCAGAGTTCACCCCTCCACTTT. This sequence encodes CASSPARGQSSPLHF.

The CDR3 sequence is CASSPRVGVAHNTEAFF. The CDR3 nucleotides read TGTGCCAGCTCACCACGGGTGGGCGTCGCCCATAACACTGAAGCTTTCTTT. The chain is built from TRBV18 and TRBJ1-1; D uncertain. V was shortened by 1 base and J by 2 bases, with 17 bases between the two germline ends. CDR1 and CDR2 from the germline V gene are KGHSH and LQKENI. The CDR3 is 17 amino acids.